These T cell receptor beta chains were read from a single sample in a study of tumor-infiltrating lymphocytes in oesophageal squamous cell carcinoma. TCRdb called the PCR reads again in MiXCR, with one record for every CDR3 protein. This table has 15,000 to 20,000 distinct CDR3 sequences, roughly 50% appearing once. The sequenced sample was normal esophageal tissue next to the tumor. Receptors were obtained from a female donor with esophageal squamous cell carcinoma. Each CDR3 is given with its conserved first and last residue.

v_call cdr3_aa
TRBV20-1 CSATPGASGTYEQYF
TRBV6-6 CASSGQGAPSYEQYF
TRBV27 CASTPRSVGHRPSGANVLTF
TRBV6-5 CASSSPYQETQYF
TRBV7-3 CASSLLSPSVTGELFF
TRBV6-4 CASSIWTGHNEQFF
TRBV5-1 CASSWTGSNEQFF
TRBV7-2 CASSPGTSGGAEDTQYF
TRBV28 CASSLLQSSGNTIYF
TRBV7-2 CASSLSPKQGRETQYF
TRBV6-6 CASSTSGGGAEQFF
TRBV7-6 CASSFLGRDEQFF
TRBV18 CASSPQGPETQYF
TRBV25-1 CASSDPLAAHQETQYF
TRBV7-2 CASSSVYNEQFF
TRBV18 CASSPRTGELFF
TRBV12-3/TRBV12-4 CVSSFPARTGYTF
TRBV11-3 CASSLTSGGEETQYF
TRBV7-3 CASSSQTAGGPGEQYF
TRBV12-5 CASKMNTEAFF
TRBV7-2 CASSLRNYGYTF
TRBV4-2 CASSQTGTSSQLGPLHF
TRBV7-9 CASSIQGFEQYF
TRBV7-6 CASSLASSGPIHTGELYF
TRBV7-2 CASSFMTSGINEQFF
TRBV12-3/TRBV12-4 CASSREWDRYEQYF
TRBV10-2 CASNLAGGTDTQYF
TRBV7-2 CASSFLETQYF
TRBV5-4 CASSLRSTNEKLFF
TRBV6-1 CASSPTGSPNQYF
TRBV6-6 CASSYSPGLGTHNNEQFF
TRBV7-3 CASSSTHNEQFF
TRBV7-9 CASSSETYEQYF
TRBV20-1 CSARDRTGGSIITTAFF
TRBV5-6 CASSSWGSGEKLFF
TRBV7-6 CASSLTPRLAGGLDTQYF
TRBV7-6 CASSPLTGGTEAFF
TRBV5-1 CASSDVGANVLTF
TRBV5-6 CASSPTGASGRMNEQFF
TRBV6-5 CASSYFRAGAINYGYTF
TRBV7-2 CASSLGAGGRHHNEQFF
TRBV5-4 CASSFSGSADTQYF
TRBV7-3 CASSPQTGPYGYTF
TRBV7-6 CASSPAESYEQFF
TRBV5-1 CASRGTDTQYF
TRBV20-1 CSAARRVEGGPSAFF
TRBV6-6 CASSYSISVMNTEAFF
TRBV28 CASSEGQALYEQYF
TRBV7-1 CASSSRGSTQETQYF
TRBV7-2 CASSEGLTNNEQFF
TRBV7-3 CASSSAGLGTDTQYF
TRBV15 CATSGEKAAGVYEQYF
TRBV7-4 CASSLAQNSLQETQYF
TRBV7-2 CASSLGGPGLAGEGQYF